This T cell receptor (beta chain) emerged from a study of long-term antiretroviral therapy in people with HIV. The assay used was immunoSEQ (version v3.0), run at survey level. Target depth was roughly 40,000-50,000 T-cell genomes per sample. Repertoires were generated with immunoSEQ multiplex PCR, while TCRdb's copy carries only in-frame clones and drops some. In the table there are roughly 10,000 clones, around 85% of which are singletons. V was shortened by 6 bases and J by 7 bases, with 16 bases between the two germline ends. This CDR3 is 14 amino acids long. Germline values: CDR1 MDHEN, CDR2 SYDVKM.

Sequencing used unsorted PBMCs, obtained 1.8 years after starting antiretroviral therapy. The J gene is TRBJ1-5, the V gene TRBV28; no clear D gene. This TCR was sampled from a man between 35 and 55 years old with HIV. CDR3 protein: CASSLSRGRQPQHF. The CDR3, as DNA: TGTGCCAGCAGCCTCTCCCGGGGAAGGCAGCCCCAGCATTTT.